This T cell receptor beta chain came from a study of T cells after yellow fever vaccination. Study results and caveats: Post-booster reappearance was seen for most primary-vaccination clones (around 96% CD4, about 90% CD8). Researchers report a weaker secondary response that nonetheless peaked faster, day 5 versus 15. Researchers noted that a small share of clonotypes showed up in both CD4 and CD8 compartments.

A remark on this clonotype: Antigen specificity is unknown.

V dropped 10 bases and J dropped 5 bases, with 6 bases sitting between them. The CDR3 totals 9 residues. Germline CDR1 is MNHEY and CDR2 is SVGAGI. The TCR cDNA carried a universal primer site and UMIs from 5'RACE template switching. MiXCR was run by TCRdb on the 5' RACE reads, yielding one entry per CDR3 protein. Counted here are about 630,000 distinct CDR3 sequences, roughly an eighth occurring once; the ten biggest clones make up 15%. The chain couples TRBV6-5 to TRBJ2-7; D uncertain. The specimen comprised PBMCs, sampled on the day of the yellow fever booster vaccination. The sequence was collected from a man aged 25 to 45 who received the YFV17D yellow fever vaccine. CDR3 residues: CATQHEQYF. CDR3 bases: TGTGCCACCCAGCACGAGCAGTACTTC.